This paragraph reports one TCR beta chain. What it binds is not known. The length of the CDR3 is 12 residues. V lost 1 base and J 6 bases, leaving 3 bases between the germline ends. In germline, CDR1 is MNHEY, CDR2 SVGEGT. Then a second PCR, running about 6 to 11 cycles, was carried out with a sample-barcoded 5' primer and a J-beta primer mix. TCRdb independently ran MiXCR on the 5' RACE reads; one entry per CDR3 protein. The repertoire includes about 1.4 million distinct CDR3 sequences, 55% to 75% of them detected once, and about 6.3% sits in the top ten. The data originate from a study of blood T cells in healthy people across ages. Whole-study results and caveats: Diversity figures derived from one million T cells were judged to underestimate the true value.

This sequence was found in a man aged 18-30 years in good health. Sequencing input: blood. The chain has TRBV6-2 or TRBV6-3 and TRBJ2-2, with D unresolved. CDR3 nucleotide sequence: TGTGCCAGCAGTTACTGGGCCGGGGAGCTGTTTTTT. Translation: CASSYWAGELFF.